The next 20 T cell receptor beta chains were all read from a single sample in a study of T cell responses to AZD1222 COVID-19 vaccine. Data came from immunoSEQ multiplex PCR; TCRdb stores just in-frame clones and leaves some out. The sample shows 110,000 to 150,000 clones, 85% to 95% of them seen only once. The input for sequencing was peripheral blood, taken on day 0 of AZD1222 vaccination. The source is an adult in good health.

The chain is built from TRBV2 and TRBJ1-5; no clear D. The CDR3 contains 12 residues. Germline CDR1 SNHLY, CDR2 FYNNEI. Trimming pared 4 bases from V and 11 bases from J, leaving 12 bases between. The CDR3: CASSGISKTQHF. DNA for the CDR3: TGTGCCAGCAGTGGTATAAGTAAAACCCAGCATTTT.

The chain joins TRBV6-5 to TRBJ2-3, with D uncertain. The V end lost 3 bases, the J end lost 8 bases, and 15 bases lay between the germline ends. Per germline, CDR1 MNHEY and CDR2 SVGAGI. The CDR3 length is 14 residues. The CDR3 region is CASSYSRAISTQYF. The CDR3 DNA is TGTGCCAGCAGTTATTCAAGGGCAATAAGTACGCAGTATTTT.

CDR3 region: CASSPDRQGLFF. CDR3 DNA: TGTGCCAGCAGCCCCGACCGACAGGGGTTGTTTTTT. V usage is TRBV6-5 and J usage is TRBJ1-4; 8 bases match TRBD1. V dropped 6 bases and J dropped 15; count of bases not matched to a gene: 9. The length of the CDR3 is 12 residues. Germline loops: CDR1 MNHEY, CDR2 SVGAGI.

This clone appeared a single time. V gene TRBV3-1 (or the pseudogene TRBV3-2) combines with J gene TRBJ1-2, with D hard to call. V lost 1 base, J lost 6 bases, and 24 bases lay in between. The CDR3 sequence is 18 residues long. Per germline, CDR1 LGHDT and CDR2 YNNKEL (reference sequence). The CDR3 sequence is CASSQVAGRRPTPHGYTF. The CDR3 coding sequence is TGTGCCAGCAGCCAAGTCGCCGGACGACGGCCAACACCACATGGCTACACCTTC.

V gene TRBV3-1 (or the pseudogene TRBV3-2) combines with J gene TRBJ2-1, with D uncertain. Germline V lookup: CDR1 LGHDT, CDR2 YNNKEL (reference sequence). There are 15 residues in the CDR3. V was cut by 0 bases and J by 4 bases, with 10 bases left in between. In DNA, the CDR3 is TGTGCCAGCAGCCAAGAGGGTCGGCCGTACAATGAGCAGTTCTTC. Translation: CASSQEGRPYNEQFF.

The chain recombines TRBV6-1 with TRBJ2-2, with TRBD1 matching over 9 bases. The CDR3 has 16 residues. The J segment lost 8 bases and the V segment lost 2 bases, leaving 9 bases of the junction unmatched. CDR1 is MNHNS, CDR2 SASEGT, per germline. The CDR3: CASSEILGQGEGELFF. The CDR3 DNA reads TGTGCCAGCAGTGAAATTTTGGGACAGGGAGAAGGGGAGCTGTTTTTT.

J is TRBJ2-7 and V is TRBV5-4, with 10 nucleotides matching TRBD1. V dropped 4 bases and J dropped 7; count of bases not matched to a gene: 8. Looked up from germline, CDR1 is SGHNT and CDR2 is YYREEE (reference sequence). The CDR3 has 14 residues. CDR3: CASSLRTGGSEQYF. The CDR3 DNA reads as TGTGCCAGCAGCCTACGGACAGGGGGGAGTGAGCAGTACTTC.

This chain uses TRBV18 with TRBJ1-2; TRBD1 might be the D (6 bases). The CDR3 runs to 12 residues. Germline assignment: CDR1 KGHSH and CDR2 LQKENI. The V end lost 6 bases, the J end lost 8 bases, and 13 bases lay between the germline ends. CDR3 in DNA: TGTGCCAGCTCTCCAAACAGGGAAGGCTACACCTTC. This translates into CASSPNREGYTF.

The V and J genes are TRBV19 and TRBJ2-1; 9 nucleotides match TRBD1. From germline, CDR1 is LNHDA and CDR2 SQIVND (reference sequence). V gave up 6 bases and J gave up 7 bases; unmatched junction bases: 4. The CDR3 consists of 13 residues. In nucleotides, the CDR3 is TGTGCCAGTAGGACCGGACAGGGGAATGAGCAGTTCTTC. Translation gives CASRTGQGNEQFF.

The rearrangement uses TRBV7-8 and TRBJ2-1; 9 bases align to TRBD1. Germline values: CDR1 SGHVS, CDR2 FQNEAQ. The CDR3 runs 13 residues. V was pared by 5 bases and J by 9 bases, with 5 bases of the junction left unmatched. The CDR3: CASSIQGAGEQFF. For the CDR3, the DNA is TGTGCCAGCAGCATACAGGGGGCGGGTGAGCAGTTCTTC. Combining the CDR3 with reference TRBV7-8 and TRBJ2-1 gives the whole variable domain GAGVSQSPRYKVAKRGQDVALRCDPISGHVSLFWYQQALGQGPEFLTYFQNEAQLDKSGLPSDRFFAERPEGSVSTLKIQRTQQEDSAVYLCASSIQGAGEQFFGPGTRLTVL.

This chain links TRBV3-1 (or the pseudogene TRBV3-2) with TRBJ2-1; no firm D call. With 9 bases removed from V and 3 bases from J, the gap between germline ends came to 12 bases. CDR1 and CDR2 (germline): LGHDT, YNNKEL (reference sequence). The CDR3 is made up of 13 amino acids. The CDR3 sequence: CASRPTDYNEQFF. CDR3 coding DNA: TGTGCCAGTCGCCCGACCGACTACAATGAGCAGTTCTTC.

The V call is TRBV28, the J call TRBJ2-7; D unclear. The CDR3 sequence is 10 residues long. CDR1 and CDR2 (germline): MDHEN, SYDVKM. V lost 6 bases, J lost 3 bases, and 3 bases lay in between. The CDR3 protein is CASSDYEQYF. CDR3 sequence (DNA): TGTGCCAGCAGCGACTACGAGCAGTACTTC.

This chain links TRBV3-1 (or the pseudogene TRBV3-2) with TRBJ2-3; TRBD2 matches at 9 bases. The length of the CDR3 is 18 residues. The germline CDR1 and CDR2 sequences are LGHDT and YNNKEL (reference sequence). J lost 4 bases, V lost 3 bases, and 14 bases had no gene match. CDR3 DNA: TGTGCCAGCAGCCATGAGCCAGAGACTAGCGGTATCGCAGATACGCAGTATTTT. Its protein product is CASSHEPETSGIADTQYF.

This CDR3 reads CASSSTSNQPQHF. CDR3 sequence (DNA): TGTGCCAGCAGTTCCACAAGTAATCAGCCCCAGCATTTT. This chain connects TRBV6-5 to TRBJ1-5; D is unclear. V was cut by 4 bases and J by 4 bases, with 8 bases left in between. Germline loops: CDR1 MNHEY, CDR2 SVGAGI. The length of the CDR3 is 13 residues.

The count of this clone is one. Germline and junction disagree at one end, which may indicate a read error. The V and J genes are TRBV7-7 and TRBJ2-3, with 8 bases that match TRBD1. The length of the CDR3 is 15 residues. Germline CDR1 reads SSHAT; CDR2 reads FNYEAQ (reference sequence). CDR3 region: CASSPGQGVTDTQYF. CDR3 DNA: TGTGCTAGCAGTCCCGGACAGGGTGTCACAGATACGCAGTATTTT.

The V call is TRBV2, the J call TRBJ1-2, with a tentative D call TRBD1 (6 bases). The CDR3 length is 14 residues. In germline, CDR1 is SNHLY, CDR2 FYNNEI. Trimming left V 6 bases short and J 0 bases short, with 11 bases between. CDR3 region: CASSVGQPNYGYTF. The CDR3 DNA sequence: TGTGCCAGCAGCGTCGGACAGCCTAACTATGGCTACACCTTC.

CDR3 coding DNA: TGCGCCAGCAGTGCGGTAGCGGGGACCTACGAGCAGTACTTC. It translates to CASSAVAGTYEQYF. V gene TRBV10-2 combines with J gene TRBJ2-7, with 8 bases identical to TRBD2. Germline V CDR1 and CDR2: WSHSY, SAAADI. The V gene end was trimmed by 4 bases and the J gene end by 2 bases; junction bases not matched to a gene: 4. This CDR3 contains 14 residues.

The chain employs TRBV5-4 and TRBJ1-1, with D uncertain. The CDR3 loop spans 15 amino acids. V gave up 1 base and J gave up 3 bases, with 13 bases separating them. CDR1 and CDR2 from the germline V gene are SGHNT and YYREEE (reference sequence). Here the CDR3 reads CASSLSGSDYTEAFF. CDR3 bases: TGTGCCAGCAGCTTGTCGGGATCAGACTACACTGAAGCTTTCTTT.

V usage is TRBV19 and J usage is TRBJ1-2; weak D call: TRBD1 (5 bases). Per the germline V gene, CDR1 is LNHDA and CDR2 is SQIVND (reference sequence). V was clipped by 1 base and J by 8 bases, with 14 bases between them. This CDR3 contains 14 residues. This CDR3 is CASSIGSGALGYTF. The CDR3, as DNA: TGTGCCAGTAGTATAGGCAGCGGGGCTTTGGGCTACACCTTC.

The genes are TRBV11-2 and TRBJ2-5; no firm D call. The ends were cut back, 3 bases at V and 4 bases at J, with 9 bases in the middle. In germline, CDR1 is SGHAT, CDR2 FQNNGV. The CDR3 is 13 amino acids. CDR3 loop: CASSLFSLETQYF. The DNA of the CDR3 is TGTGCCAGCAGCTTGTTTTCCCTAGAGACCCAGTACTTC.